This T cell receptor (beta chain) was recorded in a study of T-cell reconstitution after alpha-beta-depleted transplantation in children. Study-wide results and limits: Fresh T-cell production supplied most of the T-cell counts and diversity seen one year after transplant. There were reportedly several hundred expanded graft clones from which alpha-beta T cells came about two months after transplant.

Of note for this clonotype: Its matching antigen is unknown.

This CDR3 has 13 amino acids. Germline assignment: CDR1 SGHRS and CDR2 YFSETQ. V lost 4 bases and J lost 10; bases outside the gene matches: 10. For TCRbeta, the library was prepared with unique molecular identifiers. From the PCR reads, TCRdb called clonotypes with MiXCR, one entry per CDR3 protein. The sample contains under 400,000 distinct CDR3 sequences, more than 20% of which appear only once. This chain joins TRBV5-1 and TRBJ1-2; 7 bases line up with TRBD1. The source material was PBMCs, mostly from graft donor cells, sampled 180 days after TCRalphabeta/CD19-depleted stem cell transplant. The TCR originated in a male patient aged 10 to 17 who had a stem cell transplant for acute lymphoblastic leukemia, so the T cells may come from the graft donor. CDR3 in DNA: TGCGCCAGCAGCCCCCGGACAGGCGAGGTCTACACCTTC. This translates into CASSPRTGEVYTF.